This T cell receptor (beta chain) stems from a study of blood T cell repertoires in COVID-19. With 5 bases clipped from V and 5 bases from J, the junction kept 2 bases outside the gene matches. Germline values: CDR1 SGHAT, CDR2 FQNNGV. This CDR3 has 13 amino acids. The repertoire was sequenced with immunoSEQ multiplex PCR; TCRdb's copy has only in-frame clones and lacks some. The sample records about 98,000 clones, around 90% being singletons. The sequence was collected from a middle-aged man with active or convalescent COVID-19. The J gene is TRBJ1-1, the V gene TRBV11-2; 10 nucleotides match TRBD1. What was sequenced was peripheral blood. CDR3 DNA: TGTGCCAGCAGCCCGGACAGGGGGACTGAAGCTTTCTTT. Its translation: CASSPDRGTEAFF.